This entry lists 2 T cell receptor beta chains sequenced from one sample in a study of Graves' ophthalmopathy and Graves' hyperthyroidism. TCR beta CDR3 regions were amplified from RNA transcripts. The library came from an HTBI-primed first-round RT-PCR and a second-round multiplex PCR. TCRdb ran MiXCR on the multiplex PCR reads and lists one entry per CDR3 protein. Of approximately 460,000 distinct CDR3 sequences in the sample, approximately 15% were seen once. Material for sequencing was blood. The source is a young woman with Graves' ophthalmopathy.

This clonotype was seen many times. The chain recombines TRBV6-2 or TRBV6-3 with TRBJ2-2; D is perhaps TRBD2 (5 bases). V was pared by 6 bases and J by 4 bases, with 12 bases between. Germline V gene data show CDR1 as MNHEY and CDR2 as SVGEGT. The CDR3 is made up of 14 amino acids. The CDR3 nucleotides read TGTGCCAGCAGGACGGGAAGGCCCACCGGGGAGCTGTTTTTT. It encodes CASRTGRPTGELFF.

V and J are TRBV11-3 and TRBJ2-7, with D possibly TRBD2 on 5 matching bases. The germline V gene encodes CDR1 SGHNT and CDR2 YENEEA. This CDR3 has 21 amino acids. Trimming stripped 0 bases from V and 0 bases from J, with 27 bases between. Written as DNA, the CDR3 is TGTGCCAGCAGCTTAGATATAGAAGGGCCCCCCTGGCTAGAGGGCTCCTACGAGCAGTACTTC. It is translated as CASSLDIEGPPWLEGSYEQYF.